The next 14 T cell receptor beta chains were all read from a single sample in a study of OX40 agonist ivuxolimab in advanced cancers. The data were produced by immunoSEQ multiplex PCR, yet TCRdb's version contains in-frame clones alone and is incomplete. There are 70,000 or so clones in the sample; approximately 81% occur only once, and approximately 1% lies in the top ten. The sample in question was CD4+ or CD8+ T cells sorted from blood, obtained in a trial of the OX40 agonist ivuxolimab. All receptors come from an adult with an advanced solid tumor such as melanoma, head and neck, liver or kidney cancer.

The V gene is TRBV11-2, the J gene TRBJ2-7; 8 bases are a match to TRBD1. CDR1 is SGHAT, CDR2 FQNNGV, per germline. Germline trimming cut 1 base from V and 3 bases from J; bases unmatched to any gene: 8. There are 16 residues in the CDR3. For the CDR3, the DNA is TGTGCCAGCAGCTTAGTAGGCGGACAGGGAGGCTACGAGCAGTACTTC. The encoded protein is CASSLVGGQGGYEQYF.

This sequence joins TRBV5-1 and TRBJ2-3; TRBD1 is a possible D gene (5 bases). Trimming cost V 4 bases and J 2 bases, with 8 bases left between them. CDR3 length: 13 residues. CDR1 is SGHRS and CDR2 is YFSETQ in the germline V gene. In DNA form, the CDR3 reads TGCGCCAGCAGCGTGGACAACACAGATACGCAGTATTTT. Translation: CASSVDNTDTQYF.

The V call is TRBV7-9, the J call TRBJ1-2; 8 positions match TRBD1. CDR3 size: 16 residues. V lost 5 bases to trimming and J lost 8 bases; unmatched junction nucleotides: 16. In germline, CDR1 is SEHNR, CDR2 FQNEAQ (reference sequence). The CDR3 reads CASSHPRGQGAGGYTF. The CDR3 DNA reads as TGTGCCAGCAGCCACCCCCGCGGACAGGGTGCCGGCGGCTACACCTTC.

CDR3 loop: CASTNRASNQPQHF. Written as DNA, the CDR3 is TGTGCCAGCACCAACAGGGCTAGCAATCAGCCCCAGCATTTT. The gene calls are TRBV27 and TRBJ1-5; D perhaps matches TRBD1 (6 bases). V was trimmed by 7 bases and J by 0 bases, leaving 10 bases between them. This CDR3 region has 14 residues. Germline CDR1 is MNHEY and CDR2 is SMNVEV (reference sequence).

V gene TRBV27 combines with J gene TRBJ1-2, with 7 bases aligning to TRBD1. This CDR3 spans 13 amino acids. With V trimmed by 8 bases and J by 0 bases, 3 bases remained unmatched. Germline V gene data show CDR1 as MNHEY and CDR2 as SMNVEV (reference sequence). The CDR3, as DNA: TGTGCCAGCGGCGACAGGGCTAACTATGGCTACACCTTC. Encoded protein: CASGDRANYGYTF.

The V and J genes are TRBV6-6 and TRBJ1-5; 10 bases align to TRBD1. Germline trimming cut 5 bases from V and 6 bases from J; bases unmatched to any gene: 4. Germline V CDR1 and CDR2: MNHNY, SVGAGI (reference sequence). The CDR3 loop spans 14 amino acids. CDR3 in DNA: TGTGCCAGCAGTCTGGACAGGGGGGGTCAGCCCCAGCATTTT. Translated: CASSLDRGGQPQHF.

Turning to this clone: Mismatch with germline at one junction end may stem from a read error. The chain recombines TRBV6-1 with TRBJ1-1; possible D gene TRBD1, 5 bases. This CDR3 region has 15 residues. Germline CDR1 and CDR2: MNHNS and SASEGT. CDR3 sequence: CASIGIWGGYTKAFF. In DNA form, the CDR3 reads TGTGCCAGCATAGGGATCTGGGGCGGGTACACTAAAGCTTTCTTT.

The chain is built from TRBV6-1 and TRBJ2-7, with D uncertain. The germline CDR1 and CDR2 sequences are MNHNS and SASEGT. The V and J ends lost 7 bases and 0 bases respectively, with 13 bases between them. The CDR3 runs 14 residues. The CDR3 reads CASTPFSSSYEQYF. CDR3 in DNA: TGTGCCAGCACCCCCTTTTCTAGCTCCTACGAGCAGTACTTC.

The chain links TRBV18 to TRBJ2-4; TRBD1 agrees at 7 bases. V was pared by 0 bases and J by 3 bases, with 5 bases of the junction left unmatched. The CDR3 is 16 amino acids. Germline CDR1 reads KGHSH; CDR2 reads LQKENI. CDR3 amino acids: CASSPPQGVNKNIQYF. CDR3 coding DNA: TGTGCCAGCTCACCACCGCAGGGGGTGAACAAAAACATTCAGTACTTC.

This chain joins TRBV19 and TRBJ1-3; D gene ambiguous. Trimming pared 7 bases from V and 0 bases from J, leaving 10 bases between. The germline CDR1 and CDR2 sequences are LNHDA and SQIVND (reference sequence). This CDR3 spans 14 amino acids. CDR3 residues: CASILGSSGNTIYF. CDR3 DNA: TGTGCCAGTATTTTAGGAAGCTCTGGAAACACCATATATTTT.

J is TRBJ2-5 and V is TRBV5-6; 8 bases match TRBD2. Per germline, CDR1 SGHDT and CDR2 YYEEEE. V lost 3 bases to trimming and J lost 2 bases; unmatched junction nucleotides: 6. This CDR3 region has 15 residues. CDR3 DNA sequence: TGTGCCAGCAGCTCACTACTAGCGGTGCAAGAGACCCAGTACTTC. Translated: CASSSLLAVQETQYF. Complete variable domain (other parts from reference TRBV5-6 and TRBJ2-5): DAGVTQSPTHLIKTRGQQVTLRCSPKSGHDTVSWYQQALGQGPQFIFQYYEEEERQRGNFPDRFSGHQFPNYSSELNVNALLLGDSALYLCASSSLLAVQETQYFGPGTRLLVL.

The chain couples TRBV6-5 to TRBJ2-1; no definite D call. Trimming pared 0 bases from V and 9 bases from J, leaving 12 bases between. The CDR3 is made up of 14 amino acids. Germline V gene sequence: CDR1 MNHEY, CDR2 SVGAGI. The CDR3 sequence: CASSYSTDELEQFF. The CDR3 coding sequence is TGTGCCAGCAGTTACTCGACCGATGAGCTTGAGCAGTTCTTC.

This chain uses TRBV7-8 with TRBJ1-6, with D perhaps TRBD1 (6 bases). The CDR3 has 13 residues. V shed 1 base and J shed 15 bases, with 13 bases lying between them. CDR1 is SGHVS, CDR2 FQNEAQ, per germline. The CDR3: CASSLGTVSVLHF. As DNA, the CDR3 is TGTGCCAGCAGCTTAGGGACAGTCTCGGTCCTCCACTTT.

V is TRBV11-2 and J is TRBJ1-4, with 8 bases aligning to TRBD1. The CDR3 consists of 16 residues. V trimming: 5 bases; J trimming: 6 bases; junction bases outside the gene matches: 11. Germline CDR1 SGHAT, CDR2 FQNNGV. CDR3 region: CASSRAQQTGDEKLFF. CDR3 coding DNA: TGTGCCAGCAGCCGAGCTCAGCAGACAGGGGATGAAAAACTGTTTTTT.